The T cell receptor (beta chain) described here comes from a study of blood T cell repertoires in COVID-19. V dropped 3 bases and J dropped 8 bases, with 9 bases sitting between them. The V gene's germline CDR1 is SGDLS and CDR2 YYNGEE. CDR3 length: 12 amino acids. Assay: immunoSEQ multiplex PCR; the TCRdb copy retains only in-frame clones and omits some. The repertoire consists of about 180,000 clones, with 87% occurring once and the leading ten covering around 1.6%. The source of this sequence is a woman aged 50 to 65 with acute or convalescent COVID-19. This chain joins TRBV9 and TRBJ2-1; weak D call: TRBD1 (5 bases). Sequencing used peripheral blood. The CDR3 is CASSAQGYEQFF. The CDR3 DNA reads TGTGCCAGCAGCGCGCAGGGCTATGAGCAGTTCTTC. The full variable domain, completed using reference TRBV9 and TRBJ2-1, is DSGVTQTPKHLITATGQRVTLRCSPRSGDLSVYWYQQSLDQGLQFLIQYYNGEERAKGNILERFSAQQFPDLHSELNLSSLELGDSALYFCASSAQGYEQFFGPGTRLTVL.